This T cell receptor (beta chain) appears in the sequencing data of a study of beta chain features in type 1 diabetes. The V gene's germline CDR1 is MDHEN and CDR2 SYDVKM. The V and J ends lost 8 bases and 7 bases, in that order; junction bases with no gene match: 9. The CDR3 extends over 14 amino acids. TCRB transcripts that were expressed got sequenced, as all of the isolated RNA had been reverse transcribed. Profiled with immunoSEQ multiplex PCR; TCRdb holds only in-frame clones, not every one. The top ten clones hold 0.94% of a sample with about 160,000 clones, approximately 8.1% of them seen once. Turning to this clone: The antigen is undetermined.

Regarding the study as a whole: Shortening that was moderate but significant affected the TCRB CDR3s of Type 1 diabetes patients in all four CD4+ subsets.

V is TRBV28 and J is TRBJ2-1; 9 bases align to TRBD2. This TCR derives from a woman aged 40 to 50 with type 1 diabetes. The specimen was central memory CD4+ T cells from blood. CDR3 sequence: CASFRVSGRNEQFF. Here the CDR3 DNA reads TGTGCCAGCTTTAGGGTTAGCGGGAGAAATGAGCAGTTCTTC.